This T cell receptor beta chain was profiled in a study of shared clonotypes between healthy human individuals. Findings and caveats of the study: The small donor group covered limited genetic and exposure diversity.

Assay: immunoSEQ multiplex PCR; the TCRdb copy retains only in-frame clones and omits some. The data hold about 580,000 clones, with 98% observed a single time. Selected positively for CCR7 and CD45RO-negative, naive CD8 cells excluded terminally differentiated effector memory CD45RA+ cells. The CDR3 extends over 14 amino acids. Trimming took off 11 bases at V and 8 bases at J, with 24 bases between the two ends. Germline loops: CDR1 SEHNR, CDR2 FQNEAQ (reference sequence). Turning to this clone: Its antigen is not known.

The TCR was taken from a man aged 30 to 39 in good health. The chain recombines TRBV7-9 with TRBJ1-2; possible D gene TRBD1, 5 bases. Sequenced material: naive CD8+ T cells sorted from blood. CDR3: CALPLPRDPRGYTF. In DNA, the CDR3 is TGTGCCCTCCCACTGCCCCGGGACCCGAGGGGCTACACCTTC. Variable domain in full (rest from reference TRBV7-9 and TRBJ1-2): DTGVSQNPRHKITKRGQNVTFRCDPISEHNRLYWYRQTLGQGPEFLTYFQNEAQLEKSRLLSDRFSAERPKGSFSTLEIQRTEQGDSAMYLCALPLPRDPRGYTFGSGTRLTVV.